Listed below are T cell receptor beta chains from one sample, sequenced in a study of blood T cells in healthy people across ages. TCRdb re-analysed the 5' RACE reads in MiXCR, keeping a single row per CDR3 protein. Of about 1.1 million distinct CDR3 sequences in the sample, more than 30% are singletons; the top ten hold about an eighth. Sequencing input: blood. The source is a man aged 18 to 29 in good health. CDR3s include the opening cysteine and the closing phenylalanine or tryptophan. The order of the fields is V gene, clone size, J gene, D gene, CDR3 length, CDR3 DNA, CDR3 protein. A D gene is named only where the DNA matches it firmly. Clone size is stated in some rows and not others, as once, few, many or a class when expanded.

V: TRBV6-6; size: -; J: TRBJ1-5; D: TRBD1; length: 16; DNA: TGTGCCAGCAGTTACTCACAGGACAGGGTCAATCAGCCCCAGCATTTT; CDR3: CASSYSQDRVNQPQHF
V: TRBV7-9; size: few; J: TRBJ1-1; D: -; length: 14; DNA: TGTGCCAGCAGCACGACCGGCAGGAACACTGAAGCTTTCTTT; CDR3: CASSTTGRNTEAFF
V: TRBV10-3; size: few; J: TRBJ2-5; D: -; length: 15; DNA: TGTGCCATCAGTCCCCTCGCGGGTTCGGGAGAGACCCAGTACTTC; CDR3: CAISPLAGSGETQYF
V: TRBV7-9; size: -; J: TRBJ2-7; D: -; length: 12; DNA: TGTGCCAACAGTAATACAGCCTACGAGCAGTACTTC; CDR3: CANSNTAYEQYF
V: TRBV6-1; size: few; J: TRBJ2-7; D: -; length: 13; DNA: TGTGCCAGCAGTACGACAGGACTTTACGAGCAGTACTTC; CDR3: CASSTTGLYEQYF
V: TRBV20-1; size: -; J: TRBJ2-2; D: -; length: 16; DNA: TGCAGTGCCCCGGTGGGGGGTCTACTTAACACCGGGGAGCTGTTTTTT; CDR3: CSAPVGGLLNTGELFF
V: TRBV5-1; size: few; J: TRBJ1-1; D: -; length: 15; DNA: TGCGCCAGCAGCTTGGCAAGGGGAGGGGGAACTGAAGCTTTCTTT; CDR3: CASSLARGGGTEAFF
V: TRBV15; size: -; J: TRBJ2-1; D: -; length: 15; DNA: TGTGCCACCAGCAGAGCCCCGGCAGGGGTTGAAGAGCAGTTCTTC; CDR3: CATSRAPAGVEEQFF
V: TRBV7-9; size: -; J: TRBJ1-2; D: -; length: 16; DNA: TGTGCCAGCAGCTTAGTGGCACCCCGATTTAACTATGGCTACACCTTC; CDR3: CASSLVAPRFNYGYTF
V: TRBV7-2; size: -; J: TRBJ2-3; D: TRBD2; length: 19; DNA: TGTGCCAGCAGCTCCTTCCCGGGACTAGCGGGGGGAAACACAGATACGCAGTATTTT; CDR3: CASSSFPGLAGGNTDTQYF
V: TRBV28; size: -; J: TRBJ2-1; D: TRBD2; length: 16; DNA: TGTGCCAGCAGGGTACAAGCGGGATTCTCCTACAATGAGCAGTTCTTC; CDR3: CASRVQAGFSYNEQFF
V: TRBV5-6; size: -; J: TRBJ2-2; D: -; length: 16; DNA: TGTGCCAGCAGCTCTCTCTCGACAGCGAACACCGGGGAGCTGTTTTTT; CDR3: CASSSLSTANTGELFF
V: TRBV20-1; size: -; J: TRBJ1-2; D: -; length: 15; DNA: TGCAGTGCTAGACATCCCGGGACAACTAACTATGGCTACACCTTC; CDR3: CSARHPGTTNYGYTF
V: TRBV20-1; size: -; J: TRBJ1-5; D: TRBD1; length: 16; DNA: TGCAGTGCTAGAGTAGCAGGGGGCACGGACAATCAGCCCCAGCATTTT; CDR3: CSARVAGGTDNQPQHF
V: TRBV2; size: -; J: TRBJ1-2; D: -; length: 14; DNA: TGTGCCAGCAGTGTCAGGGCGGGGAGCTATGGCTACACCTTC; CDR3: CASSVRAGSYGYTF
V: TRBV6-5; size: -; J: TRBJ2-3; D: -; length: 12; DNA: TGTGCCAGCAGTCAAGGGGGGCCGATGCAGTATTTT; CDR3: CASSQGGPMQYF
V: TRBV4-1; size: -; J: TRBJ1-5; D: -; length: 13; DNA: TGCGCCAGCAGCCAACAGGGAGTTCAGCCCCAGCATTTT; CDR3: CASSQQGVQPQHF
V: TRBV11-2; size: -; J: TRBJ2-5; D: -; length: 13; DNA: TGTGCCAGCGGCTTAGAAAATTCAGAGACCCAGTACTTC; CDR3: CASGLENSETQYF
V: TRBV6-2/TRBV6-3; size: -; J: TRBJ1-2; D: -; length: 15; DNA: TGTGCCAGCTACCACCAGGGAATTTTCGGTCCGGGCTACACCTTC; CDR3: CASYHQGIFGPGYTF
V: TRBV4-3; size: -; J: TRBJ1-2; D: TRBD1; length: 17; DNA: TGCGCCAGCAGCCAAGTTTACCTGGGACAGATTAACTATGGCTACACCTTC; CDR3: CASSQVYLGQINYGYTF
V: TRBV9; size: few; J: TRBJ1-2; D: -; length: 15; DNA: TGTGCCAGCAGCGTCCAGGACAGAGCTAACTATGGCTACACCTTC; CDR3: CASSVQDRANYGYTF
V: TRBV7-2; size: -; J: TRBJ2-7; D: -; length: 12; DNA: TGTGCCAGCAGCTCCACTTACTACGAGCAGTACTTC; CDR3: CASSSTYYEQYF
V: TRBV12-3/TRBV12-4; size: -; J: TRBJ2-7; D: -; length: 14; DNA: TGTGCCAGCAGTCCCACCCTCAGCTCCTACGAGCAGTACTTC; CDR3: CASSPTLSSYEQYF
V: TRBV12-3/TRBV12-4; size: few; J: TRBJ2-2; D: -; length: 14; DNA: TGTGCCAGCAGTTTCGACGCCAACACCGGGGAGCTGTTTTTT; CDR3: CASSFDANTGELFF
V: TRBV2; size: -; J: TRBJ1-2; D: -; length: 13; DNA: TGTGCCAGCAGTGAGAAAGGGACCTATGGCTACACCTTC; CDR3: CASSEKGTYGYTF
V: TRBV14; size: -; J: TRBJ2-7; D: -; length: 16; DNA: TGTGCCAGCAGCCAAGATGTGGGCAGGCCGTCCTACGAGCAGTACTTC; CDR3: CASSQDVGRPSYEQYF
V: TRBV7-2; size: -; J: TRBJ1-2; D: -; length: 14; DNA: TGTGCCAGCAGCGTTACTAGGGGGGCCCATGGCTACACCTTC; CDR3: CASSVTRGAHGYTF
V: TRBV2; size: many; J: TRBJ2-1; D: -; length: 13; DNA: TGTGCCAGCAGCGGGGGCTCCTACAATGAGCAGTTCTTC; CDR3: CASSGGSYNEQFF
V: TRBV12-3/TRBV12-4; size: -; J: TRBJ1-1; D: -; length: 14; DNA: TGTGCCAGCAGACTCGGACAGATGAACACTGAAGCTTTCTTT; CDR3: CASRLGQMNTEAFF
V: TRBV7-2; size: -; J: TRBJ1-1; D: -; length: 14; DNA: TGTGCCAGCAGCCCACAGGACACGGCCACTGAAGCTTTCTTT; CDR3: CASSPQDTATEAFF
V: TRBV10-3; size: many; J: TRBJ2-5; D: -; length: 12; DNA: TGTGCCATCAGTGACCCACGGGAGACCCAGTACTTC; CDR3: CAISDPRETQYF
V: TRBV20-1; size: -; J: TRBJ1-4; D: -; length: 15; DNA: TGCAGTGCTCGATGGGACGGTTTGACTAATGAAAAACTGTTTTTT; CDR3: CSARWDGLTNEKLFF
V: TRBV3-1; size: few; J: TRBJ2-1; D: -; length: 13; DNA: TGTGCCAGCAGCCTAGTGGAGCCCAATGAGCAGTTCTTC; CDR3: CASSLVEPNEQFF
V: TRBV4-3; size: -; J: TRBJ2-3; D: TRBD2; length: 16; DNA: TGCGCCAGCAGCCAGCGGGGGGGGGCAAGCGTAGATACGCAGTATTTT; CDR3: CASSQRGGASVDTQYF
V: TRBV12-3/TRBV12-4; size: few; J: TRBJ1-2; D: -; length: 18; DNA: TGTGCCAGCATCCCCAGGGGAGTTCGGCCGCTTTTAAACTATGGCTACACCTTC; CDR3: CASIPRGVRPLLNYGYTF
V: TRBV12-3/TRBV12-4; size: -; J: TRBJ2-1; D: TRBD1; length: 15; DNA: TGTGCCAGCACCAGGGGGAGAAGCTCCTACAATGAGCAGTTCTTC; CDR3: CASTRGRSSYNEQFF
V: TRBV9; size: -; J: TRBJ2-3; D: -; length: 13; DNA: TGTGCCAGCAGCGTAGCTAGTTCAGATACGCAGTATTTT; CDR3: CASSVASSDTQYF
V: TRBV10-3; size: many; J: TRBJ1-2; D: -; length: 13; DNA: TGTGCCATCATGGGAGAGGGGGATTATGGCTACACCTTC; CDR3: CAIMGEGDYGYTF
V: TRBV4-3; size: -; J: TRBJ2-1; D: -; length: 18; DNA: TGCGCCAGCGGCCAAGAAGTCGGCGGGCTAACCTCCTACAATGAGCAGTTCTTC; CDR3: CASGQEVGGLTSYNEQFF
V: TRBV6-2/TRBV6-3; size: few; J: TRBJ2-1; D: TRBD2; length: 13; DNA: TGTGCCATCGGCGGGAGCTCCTACAATGAGCAGTTCTTC; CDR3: CAIGGSSYNEQFF
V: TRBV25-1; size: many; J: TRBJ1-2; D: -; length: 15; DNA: TGTGCCAGCAGTGAATACGGACAGCTCCTCTATGGCTACACCTTC; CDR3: CASSEYGQLLYGYTF
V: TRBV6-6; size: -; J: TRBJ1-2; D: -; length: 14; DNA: TGTGCCAGCAATACCGCACGTACTAACTATGGCTACACCTTC; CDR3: CASNTARTNYGYTF
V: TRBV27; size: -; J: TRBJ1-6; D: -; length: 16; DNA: TGTGCCAGCAGTTTACACCTGAGCTCCTATAATTCACCCCCCCACTTT; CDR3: CASSLHLSSYNSPPHF
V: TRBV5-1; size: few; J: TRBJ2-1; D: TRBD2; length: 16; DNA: TGCGCCAGCAGCTTCGGCGGGGGTGCCTCCTACAATGAGCAGTTCTTC; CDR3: CASSFGGGASYNEQFF